The 27 T cell receptor beta chains below were found in one sample sequenced in a study of blood T cell repertoires in COVID-19. Only in-frame clones appear in the TCRdb table, and some are missing; sequencing was by immunoSEQ multiplex PCR. The data show about 270,000 clones, 88% seen once. Sample: PBMCs or T cells enriched from blood (not recorded which). All receptors come from a woman between 50 and 59 years old who had recovered from COVID-19.

The J gene is TRBJ2-5, the V gene TRBV5-6, with 7 bases aligning to TRBD2. In germline, CDR1 is SGHDT, CDR2 YYEEEE. The CDR3 extends over 13 amino acids. With 4 bases clipped from V and 6 bases from J, the junction kept 6 bases outside the gene matches. CDR3 loop: CASSKTSVKTQYF. The DNA for the CDR3 is TGTGCCAGCAGCAAAACTAGCGTAAAGACCCAGTACTTC.

The chain carries TRBV9 and TRBJ2-2; a possible D gene is TRBD2 (5 bases). The CDR3 totals 16 residues. The germline V gene has CDR1 SGDLS and CDR2 YYNGEE. Trimming shortened V by 4 bases and J by 3 bases, and 16 bases separated the two germline ends. The CDR3 region has the DNA TGTGCCAGCAGCCCGTCCTTAGCGAGGGACACCGGGGAGCTGTTTTTT. Its translation: CASSPSLARDTGELFF.

The chain is built from TRBV11-2 and TRBJ1-3; the D is unclear. Germline CDR1 reads SGHAT; CDR2 reads FQNNGV. The CDR3 extends over 18 amino acids. V dropped 0 bases and J dropped 1 base, with 16 bases sitting between them. The CDR3 reads CASSLDFGPSPSGNTIYF. The CDR3 coding sequence is TGTGCCAGCAGCTTAGACTTTGGCCCCTCACCATCTGGAAACACCATATATTTT.

The chain joins TRBV29-1 to TRBJ1-1; maybe TRBD1 (5 bases). Germline CDR1 is SQVTM and CDR2 is ANQGSEA. V dropped 5 bases and J dropped 5 bases, with 12 bases sitting between them. The CDR3 extends over 12 amino acids. The CDR3 DNA reads TGCAGCGTTAGAAATGGGGCGACTGAAGCTTTCTTT. This codes for CSVRNGATEAFF.

This clone has a single count. This chain joins TRBV7-8 and TRBJ1-4, with D maybe TRBD1 (5 bases). Germline CDR1 and CDR2: SGHVS and FQNEAQ. The CDR3 is made up of 17 amino acids. The V gene lost 1 base and the J gene lost 2 bases, with 14 bases spanning the gap. For the CDR3, the DNA is TGTGCCAGCAGCTTAGAAGGGGCGGTTTGGACTAATGAAAAACTGTTTTTT. Its translation: CASSLEGAVWTNEKLFF.

This chain uses TRBV18 with TRBJ2-7; TRBD1 matches 7 bases. Trimming took 1 base from V and 3 from J; bases not matched to a gene: 6. This CDR3 comprises 15 residues. CDR1 is KGHSH, CDR2 LQKENI, per germline. DNA of the CDR3: TGTGCCAGCTCACCACAGATAGGGGGCAACTACGAGCAGTACTTC. Residues: CASSPQIGGNYEQYF.

V and J are TRBV19 and TRBJ2-1, with a weak D call TRBD1 (5 bases). Between the trimmed V and J ends, which lost 6 bases and 3 bases, there was a span of 15 bases. The CDR3 is made up of 15 amino acids. Germline V gene lookup returns CDR1 LNHDA and CDR2 SQIVND (reference sequence). The CDR3 is CASSMGARDYNEQFF. The CDR3 DNA reads TGTGCCAGTAGCATGGGTGCCAGGGACTACAATGAGCAGTTCTTC.

The rearrangement uses TRBV28 and TRBJ1-5; TRBD1 matches 9 bases. Germline CDR1 reads MDHEN; CDR2 reads SYDVKM. CDR3 length: 14 amino acids. V trimming: 5 bases; J trimming: 6 bases; junction bases outside the gene matches: 5. Here the CDR3 DNA reads TGTGCCAGCAGTACCACGACAGGGGGTCAGCCCCAGCATTTT. Its translation: CASSTTTGGQPQHF.

The chain employs TRBV14 and TRBJ1-1; TRBD1 agrees at 7 bases. V trimming: 1 base; J trimming: 5 bases; junction bases outside the gene matches: 16. Germline V gene data show CDR1 as SGHDN and CDR2 as FVKESK. The CDR3 contains 18 residues. The CDR3: CASSQAPGKGGEGTEAFF. The DNA of the CDR3 is TGTGCCAGCAGCCAAGCCCCGGGGAAAGGGGGCGAGGGGACTGAAGCTTTCTTT.

This sequence joins TRBV4-3 and TRBJ2-1, with 12 bases lining up with TRBD2. This CDR3 contains 15 residues. J lost 8 bases, V lost 1 base, and 3 bases had no gene match. CDR1 and CDR2 from the germline V gene are LGHNA and YSLEER. As DNA, the CDR3 is TGCGCCAGCAGCCAAGGACTAGCGGGAGAATATGAGCAGTTCTTC. It specifies CASSQGLAGEYEQFF.

DNA of the CDR3: TGTGCCAGCAGTCATCCCCCCGGGTTAAACACTGAAGCTTTCTTT. Protein: CASSHPPGLNTEAFF. V usage is TRBV11-1 and J usage is TRBJ1-1; D not resolved. The CDR3 has 15 amino acids. Trimming shortened V by 6 bases and J by 2 bases, and 16 bases separated the two germline ends. The germline CDR1 and CDR2 sequences are SGHAT and FQDESV (reference sequence). Full variable domain (rest looked up from reference TRBV11-1 and TRBJ1-1): EAEVAQSPRYKITEKSQAVAFWCDPISGHATLYWYRQILGQGPELLVQFQDESVVDDSQLPKDRFSAERLKGVDSTLKIQPAELGDSAMYLCASSHPPGLNTEAFFGQGTRLTVV.

This rearrangement joins TRBV5-1 to TRBJ2-2; 10 bases agree with TRBD1. There are 17 residues in the CDR3. The germline V gene has CDR1 SGHRS and CDR2 YFSETQ. J gave up 1 base and V 0 bases, and 3 bases lay outside the gene matches. The CDR3 DNA reads as TGCGCCAGCAGCTTGGGGGACAGGGGCCGGAACACCGGGGAGCTGTTTTTT. Protein: CASSLGDRGRNTGELFF. Based on the CDR3 plus reference TRBV5-1 and TRBJ2-2, the full variable domain is KAGVTQTPRYLIKTRGQQVTLSCSPISGHRSVSWYQQTPGQGLQFLFEYFSETQRNKGNFPGRFSGRQFSNSRSEMNVSTLELGDSALYLCASSLGDRGRNTGELFFGEGSRLTVL.

The V call is TRBV28, the J call TRBJ1-6; 9 bases are shared with TRBD1. Trimming cost V 2 bases and J 9 bases; bases outside gene matches: 8. The CDR3 has 16 amino acids. The V gene's germline CDR1 is MDHEN and CDR2 SYDVKM. The CDR3 protein is CASSLEGQGYSSPLHF. CDR3 nucleotides: TGTGCCAGCAGTTTAGAGGGACAGGGCTACAGTTCACCCCTCCACTTT.

This chain connects TRBV19 to TRBJ1-3; 7 nucleotides align to TRBD1. There are 17 residues in the CDR3. Germline lookup yields CDR1 LNHDA and CDR2 SQIVND (reference sequence). V dropped 4 bases and J dropped 0; count of bases not matched to a gene: 9. CDR3: CASSTYRGTASGNTIYF. The DNA for the CDR3 is TGTGCCAGTAGTACCTATCGAGGGACAGCCTCTGGAAACACCATATATTTT.

In this sample, this clone turned up a few times. V is TRBV5-6 and J is TRBJ2-7, with 7 bases matching TRBD2. J was trimmed by 7 bases and V by 0 bases; bases with no gene match: 16. Germline V gene sequence: CDR1 SGHDT, CDR2 YYEEEE. The CDR3 is made up of 17 amino acids. The CDR3 loop is CASSLGISSGFTGEQYF. DNA of the CDR3: TGTGCCAGCAGCTTGGGAATATCTAGCGGTTTTACGGGAGAGCAGTACTTC. Supplemented by reference TRBV5-6 and TRBJ2-7, the full variable domain reads DAGVTQSPTHLIKTRGQQVTLRCSPKSGHDTVSWYQQALGQGPQFIFQYYEEEERQRGNFPDRFSGHQFPNYSSELNVNALLLGDSALYLCASSLGISSGFTGEQYFGPGTRLTVT.

This clone appeared a few times. V and J are TRBV6-5 and TRBJ2-7; 12 bases are shared with TRBD2. The CDR3 length is 15 residues. J gave up 6 bases and V 5 bases, and 8 bases lay outside the gene matches. From germline, CDR1 is MNHEY and CDR2 SVGAGI. The chain's CDR3 is CASSRELAGGREQYF. The CDR3 coding sequence is TGTGCCAGCAGTCGAGAACTAGCGGGAGGACGCGAGCAGTACTTC.

The chain couples TRBV29-1 to TRBJ1-2, with TRBD1 identical over 10 bases. The V gene end was trimmed by 6 bases and the J gene end by 13 bases; junction bases not matched to a gene: 14. Germline-derived CDR1 and CDR2 are SQVTM and ANQGSEA. This CDR3 contains 13 residues. The CDR3 DNA follows: TGCAGCGTGTACACTCCGGGACAGGGGATCGTCACCTTC. Its protein is CSVYTPGQGIVTF. Supplemented by reference TRBV29-1 and TRBJ1-2, the full variable domain reads SAVISQKPSRDICQRGTSLTIQCQVDSQVTMMFWYRQQPGQSLTLIATANQGSEATYESGFVIDKFPISRPNLTFSTLTVSNMSPEDSSIYLCSVYTPGQGIVTFGSGTRLTVV.

The chain couples TRBV4-3 to TRBJ2-2; 10 bases map to TRBD2. In germline, CDR1 is LGHNA, CDR2 YSLEER. This CDR3 is built from 16 residues. After removal of 4 bases from V and 4 bases from J, the junction contained 6 bases not matched to a gene. The CDR3 coding sequence is TGCGCCAGCAGCCCTGGTAGGACTAGCGGCACCGGGGAGCTGTTTTTT. Its protein is CASSPGRTSGTGELFF.

J is TRBJ2-2 and V is TRBV29-1; 10 bases fit TRBD1. Per the germline V gene, CDR1 is SQVTM and CDR2 is ANQGSEA. Unmatched junction bases numbered 6, after V lost 7 bases and J lost 4 bases. The CDR3 totals 14 residues. CDR3 DNA: TGCAGCGGCTGGACAGGGGGAAGCACCGGGGAGCTGTTTTTT. This translates into CSGWTGGSTGELFF.

The table lists this clone with a few counts. The V and J genes are TRBV19 and TRBJ2-2, with D possibly TRBD1 on 6 matching bases. Germline-derived CDR1 and CDR2 are LNHDA and SQIVND (reference sequence). V shed 5 bases and J shed 6 bases, with 7 bases lying between them. The CDR3 extends over 12 amino acids. In DNA, the CDR3 is TGTGCCAGTAGTTACAGGGCCGGGGAGCTGTTTTTT. Protein sequence: CASSYRAGELFF.

The gene calls are TRBV19 and TRBJ1-5; TRBD1 agrees at 7 bases. The CDR3 consists of 14 residues. Germline trimming cut 7 bases from V and 5 bases from J; bases unmatched to any gene: 8. Germline V gives CDR1 LNHDA, CDR2 SQIVND (reference sequence). The CDR3 here is CASNRGQPDQPQHF. The CDR3 nucleotides read TGTGCCAGTAATAGGGGGCAGCCTGATCAGCCCCAGCATTTT. Supplemented by reference TRBV19 and TRBJ1-5, the full variable domain reads DGGITQSPKYLFRKEGQNVTLSCEQNLNHDAMYWYRQDPGQGLRLIYYSQIVNDFQKGDIAEGYSVSREKKESFPLTVTSAQKNPTAFYLCASNRGQPDQPQHFGDGTRLSIL.

CDR3 residues: CASSAYRDRNEKLFF. CDR3 sequence (DNA): TGTGCCAGCAGCGCCTACCGGGACAGGAATGAAAAACTGTTTTTT. The chain employs TRBV4-2 and TRBJ1-4; 8 bases match TRBD1. After removal of 5 bases from V and 5 bases from J, the junction contained 7 bases not matched to a gene. The CDR3 is 15 amino acids. Germline lookup yields CDR1 LGHNA and CDR2 YNFKEQ.

The chain recombines TRBV29-1 with TRBJ2-7; the D gene is possibly TRBD2 (5 bases). Germline CDR1 and CDR2: SQVTM and ANQGSEA. The length of the CDR3 is 11 residues. Trimming took 4 bases from V and 6 from J, leaving 10 bases between them. The CDR3 here is CSVGETREQYF. The CDR3 DNA follows: TGCAGCGTTGGGGAGACCCGCGAGCAGTACTTC.

The chain has TRBV30 and TRBJ2-3; 8 bases map to TRBD2. This CDR3 is built from 19 residues. With V trimmed by 1 base and J by 0 bases, 15 bases remained unmatched. CDR1 is GTSNPN, CDR2 SVGIG, per germline (reference sequence). Here the CDR3 DNA reads TGTGCCTGGAGTGGTAGGGCGGGAGGTGCCACTCTTAGCACAGATACGCAGTATTTT. Translation: CAWSGRAGGATLSTDTQYF.

The rearrangement uses TRBV28 and TRBJ1-1; D is perhaps TRBD1 (5 bases). The V gene's germline CDR1 is MDHEN and CDR2 SYDVKM. The V and J ends lost 3 bases and 0 bases respectively, with 11 bases between them. CDR3 size: 15 residues. CDR3 region: CASSFRVGLNTEAFF. In DNA, the CDR3 is TGTGCCAGCAGTTTCAGGGTAGGCTTGAACACTGAAGCTTTCTTT. Combining the CDR3 with reference TRBV28 and TRBJ1-1 gives the whole variable domain DVKVTQSSRYLVKRTGEKVFLECVQDMDHENMFWYRQDPGLGLRLIYFSYDVKMKEKGDIPEGYSVSREKKERFSLILESASTNQTSMYLCASSFRVGLNTEAFFGQGTRLTVV.

V gene TRBV29-1 combines with J gene TRBJ1-2, with 7 nucleotides matching TRBD1. The V and J ends lost 7 bases and 6 bases, in that order; junction bases with no gene match: 5. Germline loops: CDR1 SQVTM, CDR2 ANQGSEA. The CDR3 loop spans 11 amino acids. This CDR3 is CSDRQGDGYTF. The CDR3 bases are TGCAGCGACCGACAGGGTGATGGCTACACCTTC.

The V and J genes are TRBV4-1 and TRBJ1-1; no clear D. V lost 3 bases, J lost 3 bases, and 14 bases lay in between. The CDR3 has 15 residues. Per germline, CDR1 MGHRA and CDR2 YSYEKL. The CDR3 region is CASSHTPGVDTEAFF. The CDR3 DNA is TGCGCCAGCAGCCATACTCCGGGAGTTGACACTGAAGCTTTCTTT.